The 27 T cell receptor beta chains listed next were all sequenced from one sample in a study of CD4 and CD8 cells across lung adenocarcinoma regions. TCRdb used MiXCR to reprocess the PCR reads, holding one entry per CDR3 protein. The repertoire holds approximately 9,600 distinct CDR3 sequences, with 40% to 65% as singletons. Sequenced sample: CD4+ T cells from the margin of a lung tumor. Source of these receptors: a male donor with lung adenocarcinoma. The CD4 and CD8 labels of this study may be unreliable.

The J gene is TRBJ2-1, the V gene TRBV5-1; the match to TRBD2 covers 7 bases. This CDR3 comprises 11 residues. Germline CDR1 reads SGHRS; CDR2 reads YFSETQ. The trim removed 8 bases at V and 7 bases at J, leaving 3 bases unmatched. The CDR3 DNA reads TGCGCCAGTGCACTAGCGAATGAGCAGTTCTTC. It codes for CASALANEQFF.

This clonotype occurred many times. The rearrangement uses TRBV27 and TRBJ2-7; perhaps TRBD2 as D (7 bases). V lost 10 bases and J 0 bases, leaving 13 bases between the germline ends. This CDR3 is 13 amino acids long. Looked up from germline, CDR1 is MNHEY and CDR2 is SMNVEV (reference sequence). CDR3 coding DNA: TGTGCCACTAGGGGGGGGCGCTCCTACGAGCAGTACTTC. Translating it yields CATRGGRSYEQYF.

A remark on this clonotype: The germline gene is not matched at one end of the junction; a read error may be the cause. The J gene is TRBJ2-6, the V gene TRBV11-2; D not resolved. The germline gives CDR1 SGHAT, CDR2 FQNNGV. CDR3 size: 15 residues. The CDR3 here is CASSFTVSCSNVLNF. The CDR3 coding sequence is TGTGCCAGCAGCTTTACAGTCTCTTGCTCCAACGTGCTGAATTTC.

The V call is TRBV6-1, the J call TRBJ1-2; TRBD1 agrees at 8 bases. The V segment lost 5 bases and the J segment 8 bases; nucleotides outside the gene matches: 13. The germline CDR1 and CDR2 sequences are MNHNS and SASEGT. This CDR3 region has 15 residues. The CDR3, as DNA: TGTGCCAGCAGTCAAAGGACAGGGCTGGTTCGAGGCTACACCTTC. Amino acid sequence: CASSQRTGLVRGYTF.

This clonotype is medium-sized (0.01 to 0.1%) in the sample. The chain's CDR3 is CASSQDLPDGTAQETQYF. CDR3 DNA: TGCGCCAGCAGCCAAGATCTTCCCGACGGGACGGCGCAAGAGACCCAGTACTTC. The chain employs TRBV4-1 and TRBJ2-5; the D call may be TRBD1 or TRBD2 (5 bases each). This CDR3 is built from 18 residues. CDR1 is MGHRA and CDR2 is YSYEKL in the germline V gene. Trimming removed 0 bases from V and 2 bases from J, with 19 bases in between.

In this sample, this clonotype is medium-sized. The V call is TRBV7-8, the J call TRBJ2-1; 7 bases map to TRBD1. Matching the DNA end better, TRBJ2-7 makes the J call doubtful. This CDR3 region has 13 residues. Germline CDR1 SGHVS, CDR2 FQNEAQ. CDR3 DNA: TGTGCCAGCAGCCCGGGACAGCTCTACGAGCAGTACTTC. Its translation: CASSPGQLYEQYF.

V gene TRBV3-1 combines with J gene TRBJ2-7, with 7 bases lining up with TRBD2. This CDR3 is built from 13 residues. J lost 2 bases, V lost 4 bases, and 2 bases had no gene match. The germline V gene has CDR1 LGHDT and CDR2 YNNKEL (reference sequence). CDR3 DNA: TGTGCCAGCAGCCCGGGGGGTCCCTACGAGCAGTACTTC. The encoded protein is CASSPGGPYEQYF.

This clonotype was counted many times. This chain links TRBV4-1 with TRBJ2-1; D call uncertain. V was pared by 11 bases and J by 0 bases, with 11 bases between. CDR3 length: 13 residues. Looked up from germline, CDR1 is MGHRA and CDR2 is YSYEKL. The CDR3 loop reads CAVSSSSYNEQFF. CDR3 in DNA: TGCGCCGTCTCTAGTAGCTCCTACAATGAGCAGTTCTTC.

The chain carries TRBV6-1 and TRBJ2-4; 9 bases are shared with TRBD2. Germline lookup yields CDR1 MNHNS and CDR2 SASEGT. V was clipped by 5 bases and J by 2 bases; unmatched bases: 7. The CDR3 is 16 residues long. In DNA form, the CDR3 reads TGTGCCAGCAGTATCGGGACTAGCTTTACCAAAAACATTCAGTACTTC. This gives the protein CASSIGTSFTKNIQYF.

This clonotype has just a few counts. J is TRBJ2-1 and V is TRBV10-1, with a possible D match to TRBD2 (7 bases). V was trimmed by 4 bases and J by 9 bases, leaving 13 bases between them. CDR1 and CDR2 from the germline V gene are WNHNN and SYGVQD (reference sequence). The CDR3 has 13 amino acids. CDR3 in amino acids: CASSGGGGTEQFF. In DNA, the CDR3 is TGCGCCAGCAGTGGAGGGGGGGGGACTGAGCAGTTCTTC.

J is TRBJ2-1 and V is TRBV10-3; 10 bases are a match to TRBD1. The J call is doubtful: the DNA matches TRBJ2-3 better. The germline V gene has CDR1 ENHRY and CDR2 SYGVKD. The CDR3 has 14 residues. The CDR3 sequence: CAGSGDRGPDTQYF. For the CDR3, the DNA is TGTGCGGGCAGTGGGGACAGGGGCCCAGATACGCAGTATTTT.

Regarding this clonotype: The junction departs from the called germline gene at one end, perhaps through a read error. This sequence joins TRBV27 and TRBJ2-4, with D possibly called TRBD1 or TRBD2 (5 bases each). CDR1 is MNHEY, CDR2 SMNVEV, per germline (reference sequence). There are 13 residues in the CDR3. The CDR3 spells CATGLGGKNTQYF. CDR3 DNA: TGCGCCACGGGGCTGGGCGGCAAAAACACGCAGTACTTC.

The chain employs TRBV6-4 and TRBJ2-3; 13 bases agree with TRBD2. This CDR3 is built from 15 residues. The germline V gene encodes CDR1 MRHNA and CDR2 SNTAGT. V lost 0 bases and J lost 6; bases outside the gene matches: 0. The DNA of the CDR3 is TGTGCCAGCAGTGACTCGACTAGCGGGGGGGATACGCAGTATTTT. As protein: CASSDSTSGGDTQYF.

The chain recombines TRBV6-1 with TRBJ2-7, with 7 bases matching TRBD1. V gave up 6 bases and J gave up 1 base; unmatched junction bases: 6. The length of the CDR3 is 14 residues. Germline V CDR1 and CDR2: MNHNS, SASEGT. CDR3 sequence (DNA): TGTGCCAGCAGCCACCGGGACAGTTCCTACGAGCAGTACTTC. Its translation is CASSHRDSSYEQYF.

The table lists this clonotype with a few counts. This chain joins TRBV6-1 and TRBJ2-7; possibly TRBD1 or TRBD2 for D (5 bases each). Trimming removed 7 bases at V and 0 bases at J, with 19 bases between. The CDR3 is 16 amino acids. Germline V CDR1 and CDR2: MNHNS, SASEGT. CDR3 coding DNA: TGTGCCAGCACACTTGACCGGGACGATAGCTCCTACGAGCAGTACTTC. Translating it yields CASTLDRDDSSYEQYF.

The V gene is TRBV6-5, the J gene TRBJ2-3, with a possible D match to TRBD2 (5 bases). This CDR3 comprises 14 residues. V was shortened by 3 bases and J by 6 bases, with 13 bases between the two germline ends. The germline V gene has CDR1 MNHEY and CDR2 SVGAGI. The CDR3 region is CASSYGLGRDTQYF. In nucleotides, the CDR3 is TGTGCCAGCAGTTATGGACTGGGCCGGGATACGCAGTATTTT.

This clonotype was seen a few times. V gene TRBV27 combines with J gene TRBJ2-1, with 8 bases lining up with TRBD1. The DNA end lines up better with TRBJ2-7; the J call may be wrong. Germline V lookup: CDR1 MNHEY, CDR2 SMNVEV (reference sequence). The CDR3 consists of 13 residues. DNA for the CDR3: TGTGCCAGCAGCCGAGGACAGGGCCGGGAGCAGTACTTC. Its translation is CASSRGQGREQYF.

This clonotype was picked up many times. V is TRBV28 and J is TRBJ2-1; D ambiguous. TRBJ2-7 explains the end of the DNA better; the J call may be wrong. CDR1 is MDHEN, CDR2 SYDVKM, per germline. This CDR3 spans 17 amino acids. CDR3 protein: CASSFSGSSGHIYEQYF. As DNA, the CDR3 is TGTGCCAGCAGTTTCTCGGGTTCATCAGGCCACATCTACGAGCAGTACTTC.

V is TRBV6-1 and J is TRBJ2-5; 8 bases line up with TRBD2. The CDR3 totals 19 residues. V trimming: 4 bases; J trimming: 2 bases; junction bases outside the gene matches: 18. Germline V lookup: CDR1 MNHNS, CDR2 SASEGT. CDR3 sequence reads: CASSGWAVAGRRDQETQYF. CDR3 in DNA: TGTGCCAGCAGTGGCTGGGCGGTAGCGGGGCGAAGGGATCAAGAGACCCAGTACTTC.

This chain joins TRBV6-1 and TRBJ2-3, with D perhaps TRBD1 (6 bases). The CDR3 has 15 residues. In germline, CDR1 is MNHNS, CDR2 SASEGT. The germline V and J ends were trimmed by 6 bases and 9 bases, with 22 bases remaining between them. The CDR3 nucleotides are TGTGCCAGCAGGGATCCGGCACTGAGCACAGGGACGCAGTATTTT. The encoded protein is CASRDPALSTGTQYF.

Turning to this clonotype: One junction end does not reproduce the germline sequence, and a read error may be involved. The chain couples TRBV3-1 to TRBJ2-4; the D gene is possibly TRBD2 (6 bases). The CDR3 has 17 amino acids. The germline CDR1 and CDR2 sequences are LGHDT and YNNKEL (reference sequence). CDR3 nucleotides: TGTGCCAGCAGCCGAGTCGCGGGGCTGTGGGCCAAAAACATTCAGTATTTC. Its protein product is CASSRVAGLWAKNIQYF.

This clonotype was seen repeatedly, ten times or more. The chain is built from TRBV4-1 and TRBJ2-6, with 9 bases lining up with TRBD1. V was pared by 2 bases and J by 4 bases, with 15 bases of the junction left unmatched. Germline V lookup: CDR1 MGHRA, CDR2 YSYEKL. The CDR3 covers 20 residues. As DNA, the CDR3 is TGCGCCAGCAGCCAACCGGAGGGGACAGGGAGATATTCGGGGGCCAACGTCCTGACTTTC. This translates into CASSQPEGTGRYSGANVLTF.

This clonotype was detected many times. CDR3 nucleotides: TGTGCCAGCAGCTCAGACACCGACAACTACAATGAGCAGTTCTTC. Translated: CASSSDTDNYNEQFF. The chain employs TRBV6-2 or TRBV6-3 and TRBJ2-1; D unresolved. Per the germline V gene, CDR1 is MNHEY and CDR2 is SVGEGT. Trimming cost V 6 bases and J 3 bases, with 15 bases left between them. This CDR3 is built from 15 residues.

This clonotype was detected only a few times. The chain uses TRBV3-1 and TRBJ2-1; TRBD2 matches 11 bases. This CDR3 is built from 15 residues. Unmatched junction bases numbered 1, after V lost 4 bases and J lost 2 bases. The germline CDR1 and CDR2 sequences are LGHDT and YNNKEL (reference sequence). The CDR3 protein is CASSPTSGAYNEQFF. CDR3 coding DNA: TGTGCCAGCAGCCCGACTAGCGGGGCCTACAATGAGCAGTTCTTC.

There are a few counts of this clonotype. V is TRBV7-9 and J is TRBJ2-1; D is possibly TRBD2 (5 bases). V lost 0 bases and J lost 7, with 19 bases in between. CDR1 and CDR2 from the germline V gene are SEHNR and FQNEAQ (reference sequence). The length of the CDR3 is 17 residues. The CDR3, as DNA: TGTGCCAGCAGCTTAGCGGCTAGCTCTCGGTGGGGTAATGAGCAGTTCTTC. Its translation: CASSLAASSRWGNEQFF. Complete variable domain (other parts from reference TRBV7-9 and TRBJ2-1): DTGVSQNPRHKITKRGQNVTFRCDPISEHNRLYWYRQTLGQGPEFLTYFQNEAQLEKSRLLSDRFSAERPKGSFSTLEIQRTEQGDSAMYLCASSLAASSRWGNEQFFGPGTRLTVL.

This clonotype was detected a few times. The chain carries TRBV9 and TRBJ1-1; perhaps TRBD1 as D (5 bases). The V end lost 0 bases, the J end lost 0 bases, and 12 bases lay between the germline ends. The CDR3 has 16 amino acids. Germline CDR1 SGDLS, CDR2 YYNGEE. The CDR3 DNA reads as TGTGCCAGCAGCGTAGCTACTGGGACCGTGAACACTGAAGCTTTCTTT. It specifies CASSVATGTVNTEAFF.

This clonotype was recorded at least ten times. V is TRBV6-1 and J is TRBJ1-1; 8 bases are a match to TRBD1. V was pared by 8 bases and J by 6 bases, with 14 bases of the junction left unmatched. The germline CDR1 and CDR2 sequences are MNHNS and SASEGT. The CDR3 sequence is 15 residues long. Written as DNA, the CDR3 is TGTGCCAGCGGAGGGGCGGCAGGGGGCTTGCCTGAAGCTTTCTTT. Its translation is CASGGAAGGLPEAFF.